Below are 17 T cell receptor beta chains sequenced from a single sample in a study of neurological immune-mediated disorders. Each CDR3 protein gets one entry after TCRdb re-called the 5' RACE reads with MiXCR. The sample contains approximately 89,000 distinct CDR3 sequences, roughly 13% of which appear only once. Time point given: longitudinal time-point 2. The sequencing sample was made of PBMCs. These receptors were obtained from a female donor with HTLV-1-associated myelopathy (HAM/TSP).

This clonotype was observed at least ten times. The J gene is TRBJ2-7, the V gene TRBV12-3 or TRBV12-4; 7 bases match TRBD1. The CDR3 covers 14 residues. The trim removed 3 bases at V and 3 bases at J, leaving 5 bases unmatched. Here the CDR3 DNA reads TGTGCCAGCAGTTTCGGGACAGTGCTCTACGAGCAGTACTTC. Translated, it gives CASSFGTVLYEQYF.

Only a few counts were recorded for this clonotype. In nucleotides, the CDR3 is TGTGCCAGCAGCTCGGGACAGCCCTTTGATGGGGCCAACGTCCTGACTTTC. This codes for CASSSGQPFDGANVLTF. This rearrangement joins TRBV7-7 to TRBJ2-6; 7 bases match TRBD1. The CDR3 runs 17 residues. The junction had 9 bases not matched to a gene; V was cut back by 4 bases and J by 3 bases. The germline V gene encodes CDR1 SSHAT and CDR2 FNYEAQ (reference sequence).

Many counts were recorded for this clonotype. The chain has TRBV28 and TRBJ2-5; either TRBD1 or TRBD2 may supply D (5 bases each). The CDR3 has 15 amino acids. Germline lookup yields CDR1 MDHEN and CDR2 SYDVKM. The V and J ends lost 3 bases and 5 bases respectively, with 16 bases between them. CDR3: CASSLGDLKWETQYF. The DNA of the CDR3 is TGTGCCAGCAGTTTGGGGGACCTTAAATGGGAGACCCAGTACTTC.

This clonotype was observed at least ten times. The rearrangement links TRBV7-3 to TRBJ2-3, with TRBD2 matching over 14 bases. V shed 4 bases and J 2 bases; nucleotides not matched to a gene: 8. Germline V gene sequence: CDR1 SGHTA, CDR2 FQGTGA. The CDR3 covers 18 residues. CDR3 nucleotides: TGTGCCAGCAGCTCAAAAGGACTAGCGGGGGGTAACACAGATACGCAGTATTTT. Amino acids: CASSSKGLAGGNTDTQYF. Based on the CDR3 plus reference TRBV7-3 and TRBJ2-3, the full variable domain is GAGVSQTPSNKVTEKGKYVELRCDPISGHTALYWYRQSLGQGPEFLIYFQGTGAADDSGLPNDRFFAVRPEGSVSTLKIQRTERGDSAVYLCASSSKGLAGGNTDTQYFGPGTRLTVL.

At least ten counts were recorded for this clonotype. The rearrangement uses TRBV20-1 and TRBJ2-4; D may match TRBD1 or TRBD2 (5 bases each). This CDR3 has 14 residues. V lost 5 bases and J 0 bases, leaving 11 bases between the germline ends. In germline, CDR1 is DFQATT, CDR2 SNEGSKA (reference sequence). For the CDR3, the DNA is TGCAGTGCTGGGGACCTCCTAGCCAAAAACATTCAGTACTTC. Its translation is CSAGDLLAKNIQYF.

This clonotype came up many times. The V call is TRBV20-1, the J call TRBJ2-3; TRBD1 is a possible D gene (6 bases). The CDR3 has 15 amino acids. CDR1 DFQATT and CDR2 SNEGSKA come from the germline V gene (reference sequence). V was pared by 3 bases and J by 2 bases, with 15 bases between. The CDR3 is CSASSGTRLTDTQYF. In nucleotides, the CDR3 is TGCAGTGCTAGTTCTGGGACACGGCTCACAGATACGCAGTATTTT.

This clonotype was picked up many times. The chain combines TRBV25-1 with TRBJ2-7; 10 bases fit TRBD1. V gave up 4 bases and J gave up 3 bases; unmatched junction bases: 12. CDR3 length: 17 amino acids. Germline CDR1 and CDR2: MGHDK and SYGVNS. The CDR3 DNA is TGTGCCAGCAGTGGCTTTGCACGGACAGGGGGATACTACGAGCAGTACTTC. It translates to CASSGFARTGGYYEQYF.

This clonotype was detected many times. The J gene is TRBJ2-1, the V gene TRBV7-3; 7 bases align to TRBD2. The CDR3 is 18 amino acids. The ends lost 3 bases at V and 6 bases at J; junction bases unmatched: 17. Germline lookup yields CDR1 SGHTA and CDR2 FQGTGA. CDR3 nucleotides: TGTGCCAGCAGCTTTGGTCCAGCGGGGAAGGGGAGGGGCAATGAGCAGTTCTTC. Residues: CASSFGPAGKGRGNEQFF.

Ten or more counts support this clonotype. This rearrangement joins TRBV7-9 to TRBJ2-7; the D gene is possibly TRBD1 (5 bases). Trimming took off 6 bases at V and 3 bases at J, with 12 bases between the two ends. The germline V gene encodes CDR1 SEHNR and CDR2 FQNEAQ (reference sequence). This CDR3 has 13 residues. CDR3 protein: CASSFTGDYEQYF. CDR3 sequence (DNA): TGTGCCAGCAGTTTCACAGGTGACTACGAGCAGTACTTC.

This chain connects TRBV2 to TRBJ2-7; 10 bases line up with TRBD1. The CDR3 is 15 residues long. Germline CDR1 and CDR2: SNHLY and FYNNEI. The V gene end was trimmed by 6 bases and the J gene end by 4 bases; junction bases not matched to a gene: 9. Here the CDR3 reads CASREGQGLRYEQYF. In nucleotides, the CDR3 is TGTGCCAGCAGGGAGGGACAGGGGCTAAGATACGAGCAGTACTTC.

In its sample, this clonotype was seen once. Since a much larger clone is just one base distant, this may be a read error. The chain carries TRBV5-1 and TRBJ2-7; D possibly uses TRBD1 or TRBD2 (5 bases each). The germline CDR1 and CDR2 sequences are SGHRS and YFSETQ. The length of the CDR3 is 13 residues. This CDR3 reads CAISWDGSYEQYF. CDR3 DNA sequence: TGCGCCATCAGCTGGGACGGGTCCTACGAGCAGTACTTC.

About this clonotype: This sequence may be a read error, since a much larger clone differs from it by one base. No conserved phenylalanine or tryptophan ends this CDR3, so it is likely a read error. The V and J genes are TRBV20-1 and TRBJ2-7; D is undetermined. V lost 1 base, J lost 3 bases, and 7 bases lay in between. The CDR3 has 12 residues. Germline V CDR1 and CDR2: DFQATT, SNEGSKA (reference sequence). CDR3 loop: CSARANSYEQYL. As DNA, the CDR3 is TGCAGTGCTAGAGCGAACAGCTACGAGCAGTACTTA.

This clonotype was counted at least ten times. This sequence joins TRBV5-1 and TRBJ1-3; 7 nucleotides line up with TRBD1. The CDR3 consists of 15 residues. V was clipped by 0 bases and J by 4 bases; unmatched bases: 4. Germline loops: CDR1 SGHRS, CDR2 YFSETQ. DNA of the CDR3: TGCGCCAGCAGCTTGGACGGGACAGCGGGAAACACCATATATTTT. This translates into CASSLDGTAGNTIYF.

The V gene is TRBV18, the J gene TRBJ2-5, with TRBD2 matching 8 bases. V trimming: 3 bases; J trimming: 4 bases; junction bases outside the gene matches: 7. CDR1 is KGHSH, CDR2 LQKENI, per germline. The CDR3 loop spans 15 amino acids. CDR3 sequence: CASSPMGLDRETQYF. The CDR3 nucleotides are TGTGCCAGCTCACCTATGGGACTAGATCGAGAGACCCAGTACTTC.

At least ten counts were recorded for this clonotype. This sequence joins TRBV12-3 or TRBV12-4 and TRBJ2-7; no firm D call. Between the trimmed V and J ends, which lost 1 base and 3 bases, there was a span of 7 bases. The CDR3 covers 13 residues. CDR3 sequence (DNA): TGTGCCAGCAGTTTAGGGGCTATCTACGAGCAGTACTTC. This sequence encodes CASSLGAIYEQYF.

This clonotype was seen repeatedly, ten times or more. The gene calls are TRBV7-9 and TRBJ1-2; D uncertain. This CDR3 spans 16 amino acids. Germline assignment: CDR1 SEHNR and CDR2 FQNEAQ (reference sequence). V lost 1 base and J lost 7, with 19 bases in between. CDR3 sequence: CASSLDDFAGLGGYTF. Written as DNA, the CDR3 is TGTGCCAGCAGCTTAGACGACTTCGCGGGTCTAGGTGGCTACACCTTC.

CDR3 coding DNA: TGTGCCAGCAGACCTAGCTTAGGCCCGGGAGCTTTCTTT. As protein: CASRPSLGPGAFF. The chain recombines TRBV6-6 with TRBJ1-1, with D uncertain. This CDR3 spans 13 amino acids. The germline gives CDR1 MNHNY, CDR2 SVGAGI (reference sequence). V lost 6 bases and J 10 bases, leaving 18 bases between the germline ends.